What follows describes a single TCR beta chain. This record belongs to a study of shared T cell receptors in the human thymus. Trimming removed 3 bases from V and 2 bases from J; junction bases left unmatched: 7. CDR1 SGHDN and CDR2 FVKESK come from the germline V gene. The CDR3 sequence is 17 residues long. Assay: immunoSEQ multiplex PCR; the TCRdb copy retains only in-frame clones and omits some. The table lists 630,000 or so clones, about 87% of them singletons. In addition, the sample was reused for a study of human thymus T cells. Per that paper: Infants, healthy and Finnish, who were having corrective surgery for congenital heart defects served as donors. There were highly overlapping thymic repertoires among unrelated individuals, as related research reported.

This receptor was taken from a boy in the first two years of life with a congenital heart defect. Material: thymocytes. V usage is TRBV14 and J usage is TRBJ2-2; 9 bases map to TRBD2. CDR3 residues: CASSQTPSGVNTGELFF. The CDR3 region has the DNA TGTGCCAGCAGCCAGACCCCTAGCGGGGTTAACACCGGGGAGCTGTTTTTT.